This T cell receptor beta chain was observed in a study of T cells in women clearing cervical HPV infection. Whole-study context: Controls were women whose single incident HPV16 infection cleared within 12 months without precancer or cancer.

Here immunoSEQ multiplex PCR was the method, and the copy in TCRdb shows in-frame clones only, minus some. The sample table includes 20,000 to 25,000 clones. The CDR3 is made up of 12 amino acids. Germline CDR1 is LNHDA and CDR2 is SQIVND (reference sequence). For this clone: The germline gene is not matched at one end of the junction; a read error may be the cause. The observed sequence ends 3 residues before the CDR3 terminus, with the missing tail filled in from the germline J gene.

The specimen sequenced was blood buffy coat. The clonotype comes from a woman aged 18-69 years with a cervical HPV16 infection that either progressed to CIN3+ or cleared (not recorded which). The J gene is TRBJ1-3, the V gene TRBV19, with D unresolved. The CDR3 region is CASLSSGNTIYF. Partial CDR3 DNA: TGTGCCAGTTTGAGCAGCGGAAACACT.